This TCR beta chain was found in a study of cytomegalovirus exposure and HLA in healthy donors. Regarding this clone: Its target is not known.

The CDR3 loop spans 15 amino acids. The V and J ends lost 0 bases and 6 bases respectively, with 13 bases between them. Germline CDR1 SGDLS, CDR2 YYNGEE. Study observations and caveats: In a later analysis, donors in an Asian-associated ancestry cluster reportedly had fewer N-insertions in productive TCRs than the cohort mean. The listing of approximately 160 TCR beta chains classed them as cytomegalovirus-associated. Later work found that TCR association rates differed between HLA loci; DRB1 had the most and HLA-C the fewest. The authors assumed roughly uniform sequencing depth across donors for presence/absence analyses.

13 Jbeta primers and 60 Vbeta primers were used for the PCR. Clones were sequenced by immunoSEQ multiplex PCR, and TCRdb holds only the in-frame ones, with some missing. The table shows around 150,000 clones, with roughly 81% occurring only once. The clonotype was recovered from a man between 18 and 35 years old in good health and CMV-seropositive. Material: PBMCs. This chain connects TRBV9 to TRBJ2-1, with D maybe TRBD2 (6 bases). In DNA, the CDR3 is TGTGCCAGCAGCGTAGGTAGCGTGGAGGGCAATGAGCAGTTCTTC. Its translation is CASSVGSVEGNEQFF.